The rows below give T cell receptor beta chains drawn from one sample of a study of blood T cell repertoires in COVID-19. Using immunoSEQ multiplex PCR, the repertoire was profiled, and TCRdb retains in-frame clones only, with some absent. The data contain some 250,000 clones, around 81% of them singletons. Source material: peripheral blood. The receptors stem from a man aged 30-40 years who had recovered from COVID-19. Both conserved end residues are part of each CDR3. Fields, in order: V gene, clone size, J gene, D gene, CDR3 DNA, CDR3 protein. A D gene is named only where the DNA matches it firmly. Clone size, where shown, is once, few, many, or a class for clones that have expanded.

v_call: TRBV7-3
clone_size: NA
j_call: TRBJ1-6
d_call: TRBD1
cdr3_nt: TGTGCCAGCAGCAGCGGCACAGGGGCCAATTCACCCCTCCACTTT
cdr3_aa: CASSSGTGANSPLHF

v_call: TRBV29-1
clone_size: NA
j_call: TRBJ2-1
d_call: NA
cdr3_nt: TGCAGCGTTGCTCTAGCGATTACCTACAATGAGCAGTTCTTC
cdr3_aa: CSVALAITYNEQFF

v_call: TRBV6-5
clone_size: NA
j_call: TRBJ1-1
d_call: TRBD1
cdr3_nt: TGTGCCAGCACGGGACAGTGGGCCCCTGAAGCTTTCTTT
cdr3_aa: CASTGQWAPEAFF

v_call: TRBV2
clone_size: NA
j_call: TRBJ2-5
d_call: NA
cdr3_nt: TGTGCCAGCAGTGAATTGGTGGCGGGGCAAGAGACCCAGTACTTC
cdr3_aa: CASSELVAGQETQYF

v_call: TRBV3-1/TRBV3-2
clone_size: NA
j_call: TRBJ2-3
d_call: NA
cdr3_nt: TGTGCCAGCAGCCAGCGGAGCACAGATACGCAGTATTTT
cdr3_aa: CASSQRSTDTQYF

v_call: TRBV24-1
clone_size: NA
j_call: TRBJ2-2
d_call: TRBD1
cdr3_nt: TGTGCCACCAGTGACTCCGACAGGGGTGTCACCGGGGAGCTGTTTTTT
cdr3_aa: CATSDSDRGVTGELFF

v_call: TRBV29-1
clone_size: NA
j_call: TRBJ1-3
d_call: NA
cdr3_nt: TGCAGCGTTGAAACGGGGGCTGGAAACACCATATATTTT
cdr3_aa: CSVETGAGNTIYF

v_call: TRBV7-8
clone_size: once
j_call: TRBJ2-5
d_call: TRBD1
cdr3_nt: TGTGCCAGCAGCCCAGACAGGGTCCAAGAGACCCAGTACTTC
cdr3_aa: CASSPDRVQETQYF

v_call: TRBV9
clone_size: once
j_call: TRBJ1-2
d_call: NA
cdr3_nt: TGTGCCAGCAGTCAGCATGGGGGCAGCGGCTATGGCTACACCTTC
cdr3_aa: CASSQHGGSGYGYTF

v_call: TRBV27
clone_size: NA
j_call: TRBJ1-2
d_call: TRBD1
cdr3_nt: TGTGCCAGCGGGACAGGGGGTAACTATGGCTACACCTTC
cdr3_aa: CASGTGGNYGYTF

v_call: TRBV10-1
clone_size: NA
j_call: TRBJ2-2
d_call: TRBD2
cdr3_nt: TGCGCCAGCAGGGGGCGGGAAGTAGCGGGCACGAACACCGGGGAGCTGTTTTTT
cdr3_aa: CASRGREVAGTNTGELFF

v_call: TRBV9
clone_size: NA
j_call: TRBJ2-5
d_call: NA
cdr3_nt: TGTGCCAGCAGCCACGAGGGTGGGGGCGAAGAGACCCAGTACTTC
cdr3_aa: CASSHEGGGEETQYF

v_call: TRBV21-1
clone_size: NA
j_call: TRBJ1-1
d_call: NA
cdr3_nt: TGTGCCAGCAGCTCCTACCGGGACAGGGTTGCAACTGAAGCTTTCTTT
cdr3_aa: CASSSYRDRVATEAFF

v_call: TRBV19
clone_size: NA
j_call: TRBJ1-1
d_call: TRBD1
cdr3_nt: TGTGCCAGTATGGTCCCAAAAAGGGGGCAACGGAACACTGAAGCTTTCTTT
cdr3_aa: CASMVPKRGQRNTEAFF

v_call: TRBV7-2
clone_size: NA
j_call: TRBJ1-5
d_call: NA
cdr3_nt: TGTGCCAGCAGCTTAGTCAACTTTCAGCCCCAGCATTTT
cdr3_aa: CASSLVNFQPQHF

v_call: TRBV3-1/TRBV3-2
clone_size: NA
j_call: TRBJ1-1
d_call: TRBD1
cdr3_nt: TGTGCCAGCAGCCAAGCAGGGGGCTTGGTTTCTGAAGCTTTCTTT
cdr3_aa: CASSQAGGLVSEAFF

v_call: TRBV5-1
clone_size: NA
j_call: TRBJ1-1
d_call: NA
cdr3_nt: TGCGCCAGCAGCTTATTCGGTGAGAACACTGAAGCTTTCTTT
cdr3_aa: CASSLFGENTEAFF

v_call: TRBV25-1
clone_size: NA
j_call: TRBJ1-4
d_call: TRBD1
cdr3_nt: TGTGCCAGCAGTACACCCGCCAGGGGGCGCACTGAAAAACTGTTTTTT
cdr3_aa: CASSTPARGRTEKLFF

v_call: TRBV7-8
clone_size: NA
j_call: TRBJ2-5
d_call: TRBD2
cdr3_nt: TGTGCCAGCAGCTTAGGGACTAGCGCCAAAGAGACCCAGTACTTC
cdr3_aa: CASSLGTSAKETQYF

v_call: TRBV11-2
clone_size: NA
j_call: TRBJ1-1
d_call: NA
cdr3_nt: TGTGCCAGCAGCTTAGTTCGGAACACTGAAGCTTTCTTT
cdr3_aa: CASSLVRNTEAFF

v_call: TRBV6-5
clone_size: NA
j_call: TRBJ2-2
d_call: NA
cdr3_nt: TGTGCCAGCAGTTACTCGACTCTCTACACCGGGGAGCTGTTTTTT
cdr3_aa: CASSYSTLYTGELFF

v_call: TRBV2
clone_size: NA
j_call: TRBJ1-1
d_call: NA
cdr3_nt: TGTGCCAGCAGTGAAAGTGGGGGCCGGACTGAAGCTTTCTTT
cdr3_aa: CASSESGGRTEAFF

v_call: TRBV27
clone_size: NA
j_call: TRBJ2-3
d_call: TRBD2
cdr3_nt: TGTGCCAGCTCTACGAGGCGGGGGGGGGCAGATACGCAGTATTTT
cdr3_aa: CASSTRRGGADTQYF

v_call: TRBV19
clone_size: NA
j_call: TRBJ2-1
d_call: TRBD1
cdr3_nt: TGTGCCAGCCGCGACAGGGCTCTATACAATGAGCAGTTCTTC
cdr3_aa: CASRDRALYNEQFF

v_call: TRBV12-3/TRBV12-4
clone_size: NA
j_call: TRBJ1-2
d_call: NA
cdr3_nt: TGTGCCAGCAGATCCACAGGGAATGGCTACACCTTC
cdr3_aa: CASRSTGNGYTF

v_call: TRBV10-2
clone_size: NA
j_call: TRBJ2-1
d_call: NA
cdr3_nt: TGCGCCAGCAGTGCGGGGGGCAACAATGAGCAGTTCTTC
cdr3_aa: CASSAGGNNEQFF

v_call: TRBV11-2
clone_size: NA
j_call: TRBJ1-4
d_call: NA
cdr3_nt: TGTGCCAGCAGCTTAAACAGGGCGTTCGAGGAAAAACTGTTTTTT
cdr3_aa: CASSLNRAFEEKLFF

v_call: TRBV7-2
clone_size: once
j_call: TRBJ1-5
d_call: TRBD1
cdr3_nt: TGTGCCAGCAGCCCACCCGCCGGGACAGGGATTCAGCCCCAGCATTTT
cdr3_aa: CASSPPAGTGIQPQHF

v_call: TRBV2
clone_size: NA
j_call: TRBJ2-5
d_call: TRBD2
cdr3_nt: TGTGCCAGCAGTGGGGAGCGGGGGGGCGAAGAGACCCAGTACTTC
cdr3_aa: CASSGERGGEETQYF

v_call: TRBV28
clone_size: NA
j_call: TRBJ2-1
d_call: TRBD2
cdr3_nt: TGTGCCAGCAGTTCGGTGCGACTAGCGGGGGGACAAGCCTACAATGAGCAGTTCTTC
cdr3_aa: CASSSVRLAGGQAYNEQFF

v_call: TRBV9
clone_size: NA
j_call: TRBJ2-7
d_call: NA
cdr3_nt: TGTGCCAGCAGCGTCGGACAGAGGTCGTACGAGCAGTACTTC
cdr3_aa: CASSVGQRSYEQYF

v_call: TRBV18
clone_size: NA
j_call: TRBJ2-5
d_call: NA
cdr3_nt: TGTGCCAGCTCAGGCGGGGAGACCCAGTACTTC
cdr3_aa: CASSGGETQYF

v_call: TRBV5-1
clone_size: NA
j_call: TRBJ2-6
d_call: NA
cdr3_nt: TGCGCCAGCAGCATAGACACCATTTCCCGCTCTGGGGCCAACGTCCTGACTTTC
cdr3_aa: CASSIDTISRSGANVLTF

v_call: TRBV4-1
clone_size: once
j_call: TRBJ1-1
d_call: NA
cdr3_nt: TGCGCCAGCAGGTTCGGGGGGGGGCTAGACACTGAAGCTTTCTTT
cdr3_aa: CASRFGGGLDTEAFF

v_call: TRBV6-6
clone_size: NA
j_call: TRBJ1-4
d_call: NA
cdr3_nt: TGTGCCAGCAGTTACTCTACCCAGGGCCTAGGGGAAAAACTGTTTTTT
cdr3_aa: CASSYSTQGLGEKLFF

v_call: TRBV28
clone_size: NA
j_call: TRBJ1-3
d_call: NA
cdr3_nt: TGTGCCAGCAGCAAAACAGGGACTGGAAACACCATATATTTT
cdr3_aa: CASSKTGTGNTIYF

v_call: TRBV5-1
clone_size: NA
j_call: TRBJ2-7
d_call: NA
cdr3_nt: TGCGCCAGCAGCTTGGGATCGGGAGCCTACGAGCAGTACTTC
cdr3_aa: CASSLGSGAYEQYF

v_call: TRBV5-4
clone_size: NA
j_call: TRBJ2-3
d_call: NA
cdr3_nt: TGTGCCAGCAGCTTGACGGGGTCCGATACGCAGTATTTT
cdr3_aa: CASSLTGSDTQYF

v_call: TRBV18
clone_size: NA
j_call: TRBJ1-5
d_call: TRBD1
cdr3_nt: TGTGCCAGCTCCCACGACAGGGCAGGGGGCAATCAGCCCCAGCATTTT
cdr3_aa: CASSHDRAGGNQPQHF

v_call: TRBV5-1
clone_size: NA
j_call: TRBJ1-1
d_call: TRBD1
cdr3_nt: TGCGCCAGCAGCCCGGGACAGGGAGGAACTGAAGCTTTCTTT
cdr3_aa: CASSPGQGGTEAFF

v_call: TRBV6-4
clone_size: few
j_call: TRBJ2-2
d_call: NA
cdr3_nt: TGTGCCAGCAGTGCCAAACAGGGGAACACCGGGGAGCTGTTTTTT
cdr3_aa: CASSAKQGNTGELFF

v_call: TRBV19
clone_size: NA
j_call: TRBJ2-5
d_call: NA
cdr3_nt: TGTGCCAGTAGTATAGATCTCGGGGTCCGGGAGACCCAGTACTTC
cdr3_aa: CASSIDLGVRETQYF

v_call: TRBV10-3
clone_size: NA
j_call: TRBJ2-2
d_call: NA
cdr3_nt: TGTGCCATCAGCGCGGGAACCGGGGAGCTGTTTTTT
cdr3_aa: CAISAGTGELFF

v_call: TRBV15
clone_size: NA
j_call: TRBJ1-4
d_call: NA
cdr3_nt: TGTGCCACCAGCCAACACAGGAATGAAAAACTGTTTTTT
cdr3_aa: CATSQHRNEKLFF

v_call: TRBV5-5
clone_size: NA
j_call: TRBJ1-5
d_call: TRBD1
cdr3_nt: TGTGCCAGCAGCTTGTCTACAGGACAGGGGGTTGGGGGCAATCAGCCCCAGCATTTT
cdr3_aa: CASSLSTGQGVGGNQPQHF

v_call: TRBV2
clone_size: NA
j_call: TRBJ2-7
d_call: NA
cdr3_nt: TGTGCCAGCAGTGAGGGCAGGGTCTCCTACGAGCAGTACTTC
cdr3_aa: CASSEGRVSYEQYF

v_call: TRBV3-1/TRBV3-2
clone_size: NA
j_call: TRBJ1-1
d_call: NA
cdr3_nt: TGTGCCAGCAGCTCTATCCGGTTTGAGAACACTGAAGCTTTCTTT
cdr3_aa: CASSSIRFENTEAFF

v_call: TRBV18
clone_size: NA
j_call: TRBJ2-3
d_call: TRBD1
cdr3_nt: TGTGCCAGCTCACCAAGAACAGGGGCCAATGTGGGTACGCAGTATTTT
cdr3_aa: CASSPRTGANVGTQYF